This T cell receptor (beta chain) emerged from a study of regulatory T cells in long-lasting Graves disease. Overall study context: With positive TSH receptor antibodies and over 5 years of antithyroid drugs, Graves' disease was considered persistent.

Documented time point: persistent/refractory GD, antithyroid drugs over 5 years with positive TRAb. The authors made the TCR library using RNA they extracted from PBMCs. A peripheral blood sample, about 9.4 milliliters in volume, was drawn into EDTA tubes. On this clonotype itself: This may be a read error: a much more frequent sequence differs by one nucleotide.

Investigators prepared the TCR beta libraries by applying iRepertoire HTBI primers and Arm-PCR of CDR3 regions. Using its own MiXCR run on the multiplex PCR reads, TCRdb lists one record per CDR3 protein. The sample has about 290,000 distinct CDR3 sequences; around 21% are singletons. The clonotype comes from a female donor with Graves disease. The input for sequencing was peripheral blood mononuclear cells (PBMCs), taken when the disease was refractory, from a patient treated with antithyroid drugs.

CDR3 region: CASCQMAGGSYEQYF. The CDR3 DNA reads TGTGCCAGCTGCCAAATGGCGGGAGGATCCTACGAGCAGTACTTC. The chain couples TRBV3-1 to TRBJ2-7; 8 nucleotides agree with TRBD2. This CDR3 is built from 15 residues. CDR1 is LGHDT, CDR2 YNNKEL, per germline (reference sequence).